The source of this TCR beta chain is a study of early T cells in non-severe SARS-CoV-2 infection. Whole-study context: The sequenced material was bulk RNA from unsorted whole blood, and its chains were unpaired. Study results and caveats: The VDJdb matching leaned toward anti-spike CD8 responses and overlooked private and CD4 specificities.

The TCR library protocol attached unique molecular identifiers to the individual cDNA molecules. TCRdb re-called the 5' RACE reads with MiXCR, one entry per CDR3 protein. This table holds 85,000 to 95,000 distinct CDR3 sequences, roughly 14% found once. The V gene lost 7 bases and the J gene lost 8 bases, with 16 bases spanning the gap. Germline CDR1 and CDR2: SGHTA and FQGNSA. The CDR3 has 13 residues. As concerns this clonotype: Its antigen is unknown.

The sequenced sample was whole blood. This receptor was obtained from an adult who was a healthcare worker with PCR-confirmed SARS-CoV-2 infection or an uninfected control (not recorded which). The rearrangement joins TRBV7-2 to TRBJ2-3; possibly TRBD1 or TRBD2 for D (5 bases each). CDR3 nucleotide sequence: TGTGCCAGCACCGAGAGGGGTCGGGGTACGCAGTATTTT. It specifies CASTERGRGTQYF. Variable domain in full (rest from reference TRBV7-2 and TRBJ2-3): GAGVSQSPSNKVTEKGKDVELRCDPISGHTALYWYRQSLGQGLEFLIYFQGNSAPDKSGLPSDRFSAERTGGSVSTLTIQRTQQEDSAVYLCASTERGRGTQYFGPGTRLTVL.